This is a list of T cell receptor beta chains from one sample in a study of cytomegalovirus exposure and HLA in healthy donors. TCRdb's table, derived via immunoSEQ multiplex PCR, lists solely in-frame clones and lacks some. The sample comprises about 91,000 clones, 86% of which are singletons, and 9.2% rests with the top ten. Sequencing used PBMCs. These receptors originate from a man aged 25 to 40 in good health and CMV-seropositive. The CDR3 runs from the conserved cysteine through the conserved F or W. The D gene is left open where the match is weak. Size is stated for part of the rows, as once, few or many counts, or as a class when the clone is expanded.

clone size | J gene | D gene | V gene | CDR3 DNA | CDR3 protein
few | TRBJ1-5 | TRBD1 | TRBV19 | TGTGCCAGCAACAGGGGGTATCAGCCCCAGCATTTT | CASNRGYQPQHF
. | TRBJ2-1 | TRBD2 | TRBV7-9 | TGTGCCAGCAGCTTAGCCGGGACTAGGCACAATGAGCAGTTCTTC | CASSLAGTRHNEQFF
once | TRBJ2-7 | TRBD2 | TRBV6-6 | TGTGCCAGCAGTTACTCAAGCGGGAGGGTCGACGAGCAGTACTTC | CASSYSSGRVDEQYF
. | TRBJ2-3 | TRBD1 | TRBV19 | TGTGCCAGTAGTATTGGAGACAGGGGATACACAGATACGCAGTATTTT | CASSIGDRGYTDTQYF
. | TRBJ1-6 | TRBD1 | TRBV28 | TGTGCCCACACAGGGGGTAATTCACCCCTCCACTTT | CAHTGGNSPLHF
. | TRBJ1-5 | . | TRBV28 | TGTGCCAGCAGTTATGTAAGTCGCGGCAATCAGCCCCAGCATTTT | CASSYVSRGNQPQHF
. | TRBJ2-3 | TRBD2 | TRBV5-1 | TGCGCCAGCAGCTTGTCTCGTCTAGCGGGAGGCCGAGGCACAGATACGCAGTATTTT | CASSLSRLAGGRGTDTQYF
. | TRBJ2-2 | TRBD1 | TRBV16 | TGTGCCAGCAGCCCGAACAGGGGAGACACCGGGGAGCTGTTTTTT | CASSPNRGDTGELFF
few | TRBJ2-5 | TRBD2 | TRBV28 | TGTGCCACACTCATAAGCGGGAGTAAAGAGACCCAGTACTTC | CATLISGSKETQYF
. | TRBJ1-2 | . | TRBV28 | TGTGCCAGCAGACCAATCGGACAGAACTATGGCTACACCTTC | CASRPIGQNYGYTF
few | TRBJ2-1 | TRBD2 | TRBV5-1 | TGCGCCAGTACTAGGGGACTAGCGCCCAATGAGCAGTTCTTC | CASTRGLAPNEQFF
. | TRBJ2-7 | . | TRBV13 | TGTGCCAGCAGCTTCGGGTCTCTTAGAGGCGGGCAGTACTTC | CASSFGSLRGGQYF
. | TRBJ2-7 | . | TRBV5-1 | TGCGCCAGCAGCTTGTTAGCGGCCAGGAGCTCCTACGAGCAGTACTTC | CASSLLAARSSYEQYF
. | TRBJ2-7 | TRBD1 | TRBV5-4 | TGTGCCAGCAGCTTAGGGACAGGGTTTTACGAGCAGTACTTC | CASSLGTGFYEQYF
. | TRBJ2-7 | . | TRBV28 | TGTGCCAGCAGTTTATCCGGGACAACCCCCGAGCAGTACTTC | CASSLSGTTPEQYF
. | TRBJ1-5 | TRBD1 | TRBV5-1 | TGCGCCAGCAGCTTGCAACCGGGACAGGGAGTTCAGCCCCAGCATTTT | CASSLQPGQGVQPQHF
. | TRBJ1-5 | . | TRBV4-1 | TGCGCCAGCAGCCAAGTCAGGGGTGTTAATCAGCCCCAGCATTTT | CASSQVRGVNQPQHF